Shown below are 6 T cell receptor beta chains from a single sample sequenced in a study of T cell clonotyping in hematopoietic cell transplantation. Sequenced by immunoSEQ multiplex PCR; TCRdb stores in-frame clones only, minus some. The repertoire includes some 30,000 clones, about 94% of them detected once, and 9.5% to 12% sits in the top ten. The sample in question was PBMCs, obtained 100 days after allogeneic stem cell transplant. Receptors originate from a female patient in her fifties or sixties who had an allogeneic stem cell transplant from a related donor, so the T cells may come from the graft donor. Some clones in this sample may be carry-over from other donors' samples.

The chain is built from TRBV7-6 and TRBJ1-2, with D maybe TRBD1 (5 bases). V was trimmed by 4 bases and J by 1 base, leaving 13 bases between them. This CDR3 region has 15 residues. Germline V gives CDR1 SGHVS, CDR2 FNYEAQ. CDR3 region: CASSSSGGGNYGYTF. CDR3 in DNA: TGTGCCAGCAGCTCCTCGGGCGGGGGTAACTATGGCTACACCTTC. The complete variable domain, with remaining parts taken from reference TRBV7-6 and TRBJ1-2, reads GAGVSQSPRYKVTKRGQDVALRCDPISGHVSLYWYRQALGQGPEFLTYFNYEAQQDKSGLPNDRFSAERPEGSISTLTIQRTEQRDSAMYRCASSSSGGGNYGYTFGSGTRLTVV.

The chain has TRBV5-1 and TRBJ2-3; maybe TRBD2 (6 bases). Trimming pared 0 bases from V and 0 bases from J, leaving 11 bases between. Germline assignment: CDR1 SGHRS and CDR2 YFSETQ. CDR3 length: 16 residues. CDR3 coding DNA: TGCGCCAGCAGCTTGGGGGCGGACTATAGCACAGATACGCAGTATTTT. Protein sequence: CASSLGADYSTDTQYF.

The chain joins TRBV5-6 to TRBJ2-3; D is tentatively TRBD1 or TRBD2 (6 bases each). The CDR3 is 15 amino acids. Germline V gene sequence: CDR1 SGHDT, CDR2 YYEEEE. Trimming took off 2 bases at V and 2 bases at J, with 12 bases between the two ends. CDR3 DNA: TGTGCCAGCAGCTTAAACGGGGGCTACACAGATACGCAGTATTTT. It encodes CASSLNGGYTDTQYF.

Here the CDR3 DNA reads TGTGCCTGGAGTGGTAGGGAGTATGCTTCCAACGTCCTGACTTTC. It is translated as CAWSGREYASNVLTF. The chain couples TRBV30 to TRBJ2-6, with a weak D call TRBD2 (5 bases). The V end was cut by 1 base, the J end by 8 bases, with 15 bases between. The CDR3 is 15 residues long. The V gene's germline CDR1 is GTSNPN and CDR2 SVGIG (reference sequence).

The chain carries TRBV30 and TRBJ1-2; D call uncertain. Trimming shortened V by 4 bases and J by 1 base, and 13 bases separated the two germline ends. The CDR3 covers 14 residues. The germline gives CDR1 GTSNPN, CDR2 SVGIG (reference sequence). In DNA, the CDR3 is TGTGCCTGGACCAGATGGGGATATAACTATGGCTACACCTTC. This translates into CAWTRWGYNYGYTF.

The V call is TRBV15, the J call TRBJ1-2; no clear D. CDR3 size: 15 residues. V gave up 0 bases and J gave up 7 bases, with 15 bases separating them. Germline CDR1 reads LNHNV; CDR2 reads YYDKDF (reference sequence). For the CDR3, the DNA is TGTGCCACCAGCAGAGATCTTGGAGGGCAGGCTGGCTACACCTTC. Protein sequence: CATSRDLGGQAGYTF.